The text below deals with one TCR beta chain. Here immunoSEQ multiplex PCR was the method, and the copy in TCRdb shows in-frame clones only, minus some. The repertoire holds 120,000 or so clones, less than 95% seen once, with about 3.6% in the top ten. The entry originates in a study of control samples from healthy donors and cancer patients. This clonotype was sampled from a man in his thirties or forties in good health. The sample was blood.

The CDR3 reads CAWRGLTGELFF. CDR3 in DNA: TGTGCCTGGAGGGGGTTGACCGGGGAGCTGTTTTTT. The chain is built from TRBV30 and TRBJ2-2; the D is unclear. The germline V gene has CDR1 GTSNPN and CDR2 SVGIG (reference sequence). V gave up 3 bases and J gave up 5 bases, with 7 bases separating them. This CDR3 comprises 12 residues.